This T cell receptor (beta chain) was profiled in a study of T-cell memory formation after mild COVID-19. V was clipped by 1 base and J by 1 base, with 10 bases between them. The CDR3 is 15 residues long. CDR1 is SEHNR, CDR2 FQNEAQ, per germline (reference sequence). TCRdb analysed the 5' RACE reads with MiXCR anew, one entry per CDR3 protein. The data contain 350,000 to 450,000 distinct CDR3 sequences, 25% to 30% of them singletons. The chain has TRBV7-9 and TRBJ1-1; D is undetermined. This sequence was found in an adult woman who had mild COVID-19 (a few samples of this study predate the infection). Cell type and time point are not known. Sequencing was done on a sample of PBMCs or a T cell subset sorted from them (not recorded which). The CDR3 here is CASSLVAAKNTEAFF. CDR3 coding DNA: TGTGCCAGCAGCTTAGTTGCAGCTAAGAACACTGAAGCTTTCTTT.